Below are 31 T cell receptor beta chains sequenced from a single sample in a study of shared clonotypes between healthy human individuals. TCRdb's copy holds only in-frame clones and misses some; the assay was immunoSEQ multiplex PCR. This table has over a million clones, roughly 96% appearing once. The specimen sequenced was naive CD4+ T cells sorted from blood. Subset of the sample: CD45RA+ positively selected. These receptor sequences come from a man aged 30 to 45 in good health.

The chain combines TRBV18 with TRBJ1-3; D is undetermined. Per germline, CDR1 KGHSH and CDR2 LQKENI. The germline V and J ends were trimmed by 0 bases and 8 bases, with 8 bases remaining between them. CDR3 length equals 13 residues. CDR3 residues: CASSPPGRDTIYF. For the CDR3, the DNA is TGTGCCAGCTCACCACCGGGGAGGGACACCATATATTTT.

CDR3 in DNA: TGTGCCAGCAGCTTGCCGATCGGCGGGGTCTTTCGGGAGACCCAGTACTTC. Protein product: CASSLPIGGVFRETQYF. The J gene is TRBJ2-5, the V gene TRBV7-9, with TRBD2 as a possible D gene (6 bases). The CDR3 spans 17 residues. The germline V and J ends were trimmed by 3 bases and 5 bases, with 22 bases remaining between them. In germline, CDR1 is SEHNR, CDR2 FQNEAQ (reference sequence).

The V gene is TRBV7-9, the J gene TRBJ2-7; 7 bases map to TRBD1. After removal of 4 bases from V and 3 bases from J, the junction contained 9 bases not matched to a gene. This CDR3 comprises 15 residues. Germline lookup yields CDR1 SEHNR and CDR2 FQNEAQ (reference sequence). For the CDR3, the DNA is TGTGCCAGCAGCTCCGTTGGGGACAGATTCTACGAGCAGTACTTC. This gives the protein CASSSVGDRFYEQYF.

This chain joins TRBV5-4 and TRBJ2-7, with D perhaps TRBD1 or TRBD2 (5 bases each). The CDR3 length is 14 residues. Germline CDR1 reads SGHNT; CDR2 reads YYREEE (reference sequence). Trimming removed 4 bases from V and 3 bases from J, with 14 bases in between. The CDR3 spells CASSQGGGFYEQYF. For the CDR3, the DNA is TGTGCCAGCAGCCAGGGTGGGGGATTCTACGAGCAGTACTTC.

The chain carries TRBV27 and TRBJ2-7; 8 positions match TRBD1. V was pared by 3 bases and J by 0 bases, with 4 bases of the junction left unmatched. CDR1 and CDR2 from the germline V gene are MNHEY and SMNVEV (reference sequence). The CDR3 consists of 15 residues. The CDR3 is CASSFTGGYSYEQYF. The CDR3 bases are TGTGCCAGCAGTTTTACAGGGGGTTACTCCTACGAGCAGTACTTC.

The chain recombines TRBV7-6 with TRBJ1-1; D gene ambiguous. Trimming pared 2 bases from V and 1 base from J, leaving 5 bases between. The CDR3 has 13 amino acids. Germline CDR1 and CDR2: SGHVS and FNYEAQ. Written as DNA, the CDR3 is TGTGCCAGCAGCTTATCGGCGAACACTGAAGCTTTCTTT. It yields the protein CASSLSANTEAFF.

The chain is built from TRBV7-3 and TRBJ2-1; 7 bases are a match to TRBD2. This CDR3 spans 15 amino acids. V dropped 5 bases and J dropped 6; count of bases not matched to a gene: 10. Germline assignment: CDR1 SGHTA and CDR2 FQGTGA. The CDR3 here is CASSPVKAGFNEQFF. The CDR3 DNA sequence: TGTGCCAGCAGCCCTGTAAAAGCGGGGTTCAATGAGCAGTTCTTC.

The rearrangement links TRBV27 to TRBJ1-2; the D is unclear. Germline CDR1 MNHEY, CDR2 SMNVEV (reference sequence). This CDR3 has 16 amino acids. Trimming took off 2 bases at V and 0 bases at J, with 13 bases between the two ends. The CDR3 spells CASSLMHPQANYGYTF. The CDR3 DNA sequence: TGTGCCAGCAGTTTAATGCATCCCCAAGCTAACTATGGCTACACCTTC.

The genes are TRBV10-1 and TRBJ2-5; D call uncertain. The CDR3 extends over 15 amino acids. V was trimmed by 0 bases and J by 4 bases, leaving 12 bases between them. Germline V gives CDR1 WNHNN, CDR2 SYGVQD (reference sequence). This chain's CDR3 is CASSESARVGETQYF. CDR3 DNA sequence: TGCGCCAGCAGTGAGTCGGCTAGGGTCGGAGAGACCCAGTACTTC.

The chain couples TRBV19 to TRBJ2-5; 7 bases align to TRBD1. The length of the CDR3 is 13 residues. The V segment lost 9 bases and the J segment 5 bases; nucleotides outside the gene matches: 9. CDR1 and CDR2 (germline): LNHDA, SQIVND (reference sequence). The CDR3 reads CASAVGGLETQYF. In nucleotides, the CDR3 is TGTGCCAGCGCTGTAGGGGGCTTGGAGACCCAGTACTTC.

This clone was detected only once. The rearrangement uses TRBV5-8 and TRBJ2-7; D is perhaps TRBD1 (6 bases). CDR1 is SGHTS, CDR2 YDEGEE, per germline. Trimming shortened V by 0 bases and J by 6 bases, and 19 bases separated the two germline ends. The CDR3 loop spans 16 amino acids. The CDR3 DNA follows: TGTGCCAGCAGCTTGGAGGTGTTTGGGGGCGCGGGCGAGCAGTACTTC. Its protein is CASSLEVFGGAGEQYF.

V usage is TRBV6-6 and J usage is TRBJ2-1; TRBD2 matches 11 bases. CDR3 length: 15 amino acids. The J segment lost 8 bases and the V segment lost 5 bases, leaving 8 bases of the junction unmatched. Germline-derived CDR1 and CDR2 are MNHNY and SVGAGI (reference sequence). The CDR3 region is CASSAWGSGRDEQFF. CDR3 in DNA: TGTGCCAGCAGTGCGTGGGGTAGCGGGAGGGATGAGCAGTTCTTC.

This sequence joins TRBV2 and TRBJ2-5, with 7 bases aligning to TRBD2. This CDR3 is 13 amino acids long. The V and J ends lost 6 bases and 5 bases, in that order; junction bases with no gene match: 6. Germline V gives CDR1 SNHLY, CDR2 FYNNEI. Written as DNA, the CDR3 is TGTGCCAGCAGCGGGGGGAGTGGGGAGACCCAGTACTTC. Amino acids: CASSGGSGETQYF. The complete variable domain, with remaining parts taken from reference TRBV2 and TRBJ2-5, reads EPEVTQTPSHQVTQMGQEVILRCVPISNHLYFYWYRQILGQKVEFLVSFYNNEISEKSEIFDDQFSVERPDGSNFTLKIRSTKLEDSAMYFCASSGGSGETQYFGPGTRLLVL.

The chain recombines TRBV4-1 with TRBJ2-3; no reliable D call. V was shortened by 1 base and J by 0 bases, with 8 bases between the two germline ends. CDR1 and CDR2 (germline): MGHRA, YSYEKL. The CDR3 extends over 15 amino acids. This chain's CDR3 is CASSQVGSSTDTQYF. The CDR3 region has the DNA TGCGCCAGCAGCCAAGTAGGGTCGAGCACAGATACGCAGTATTTT.

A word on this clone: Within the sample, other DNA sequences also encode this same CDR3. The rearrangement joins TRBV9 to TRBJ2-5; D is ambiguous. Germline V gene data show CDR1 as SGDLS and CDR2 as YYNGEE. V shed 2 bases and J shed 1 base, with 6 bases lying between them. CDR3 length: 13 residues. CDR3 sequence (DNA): TGTGCCAGCAGCGTCTCCCTCCAAGAGACCCAGTACTTC. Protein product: CASSVSLQETQYF.

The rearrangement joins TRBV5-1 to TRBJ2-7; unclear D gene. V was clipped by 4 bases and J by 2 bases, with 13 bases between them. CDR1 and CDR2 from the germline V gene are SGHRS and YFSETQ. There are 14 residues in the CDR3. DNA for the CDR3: TGCGCCAGCAGCCCCGACACTGTTCCCTACGAGCAGTACTTC. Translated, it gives CASSPDTVPYEQYF. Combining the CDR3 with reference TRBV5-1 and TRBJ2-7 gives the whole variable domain KAGVTQTPRYLIKTRGQQVTLSCSPISGHRSVSWYQQTPGQGLQFLFEYFSETQRNKGNFPGRFSGRQFSNSRSEMNVSTLELGDSALYLCASSPDTVPYEQYFGPGTRLTVT.

CDR3 protein: CASSPRQEETQYF. In DNA form, the CDR3 reads TGTGCCAGCAGTCCCAGACAGGAAGAGACCCAGTACTTC. The gene calls are TRBV27 and TRBJ2-5; tentative D call: TRBD1 (6 bases). Germline CDR1 reads MNHEY; CDR2 reads SMNVEV (reference sequence). V lost 5 bases and J lost 3, with 10 bases in between. CDR3 length: 13 amino acids.

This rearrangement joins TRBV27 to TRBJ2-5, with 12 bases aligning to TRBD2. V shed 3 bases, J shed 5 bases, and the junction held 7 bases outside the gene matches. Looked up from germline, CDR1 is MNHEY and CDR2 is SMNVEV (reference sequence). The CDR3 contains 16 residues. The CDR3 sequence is CASSFLAGGIGETQYF. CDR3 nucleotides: TGTGCCAGCAGTTTCCTAGCGGGAGGGATCGGGGAGACCCAGTACTTC.

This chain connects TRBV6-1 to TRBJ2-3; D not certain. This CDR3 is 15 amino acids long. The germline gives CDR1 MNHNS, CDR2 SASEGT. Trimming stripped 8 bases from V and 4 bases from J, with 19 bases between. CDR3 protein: CASGRKSADPDTQYF. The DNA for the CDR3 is TGTGCCAGCGGCCGTAAGTCGGCAGACCCAGATACGCAGTATTTT.

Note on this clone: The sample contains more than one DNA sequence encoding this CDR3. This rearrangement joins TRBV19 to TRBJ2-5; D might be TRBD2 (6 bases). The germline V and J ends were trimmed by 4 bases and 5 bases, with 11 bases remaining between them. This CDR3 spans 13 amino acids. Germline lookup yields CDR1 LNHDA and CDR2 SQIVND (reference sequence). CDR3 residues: CASSRRGGETQYF. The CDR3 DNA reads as TGTGCCAGTAGTAGGCGGGGTGGGGAGACCCAGTACTTC.

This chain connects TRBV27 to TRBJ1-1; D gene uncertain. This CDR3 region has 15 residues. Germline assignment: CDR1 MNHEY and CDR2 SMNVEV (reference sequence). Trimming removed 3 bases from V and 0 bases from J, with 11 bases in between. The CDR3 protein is CASSFTEDLNTEAFF. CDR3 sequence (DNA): TGTGCCAGCAGTTTTACAGAAGACTTGAACACTGAAGCTTTCTTT.

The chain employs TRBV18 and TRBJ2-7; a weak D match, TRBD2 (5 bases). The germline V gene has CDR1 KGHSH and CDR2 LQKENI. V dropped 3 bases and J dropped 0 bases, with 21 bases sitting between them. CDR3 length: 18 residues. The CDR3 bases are TGTGCCAGCTCACCTAGAATGGGTGCGGGCTCCTTCTCCTACGAGCAGTACTTC. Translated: CASSPRMGAGSFSYEQYF.

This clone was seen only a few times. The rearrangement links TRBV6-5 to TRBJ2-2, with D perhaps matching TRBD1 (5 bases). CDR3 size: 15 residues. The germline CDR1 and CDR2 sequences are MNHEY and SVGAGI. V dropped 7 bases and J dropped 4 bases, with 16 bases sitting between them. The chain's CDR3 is CASTQETATTGELFF. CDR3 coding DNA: TGTGCCAGCACACAGGAAACCGCTACCACCGGGGAGCTGTTTTTT.

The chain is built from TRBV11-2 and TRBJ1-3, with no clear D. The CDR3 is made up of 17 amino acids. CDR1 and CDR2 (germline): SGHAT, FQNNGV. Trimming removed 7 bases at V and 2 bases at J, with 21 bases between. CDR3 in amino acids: CASTQPDGSFTGNTIYF. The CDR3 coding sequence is TGTGCCAGCACCCAACCCGACGGTTCTTTTACTGGAAACACCATATATTTT.

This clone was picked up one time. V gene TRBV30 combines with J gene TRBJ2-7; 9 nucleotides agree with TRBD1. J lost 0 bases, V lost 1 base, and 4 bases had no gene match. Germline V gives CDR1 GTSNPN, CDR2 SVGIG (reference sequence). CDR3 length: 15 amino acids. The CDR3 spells CAWSAGTGPSYEQYF. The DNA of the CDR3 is TGTGCCTGGAGTGCCGGGACAGGGCCCTCCTACGAGCAGTACTTC.

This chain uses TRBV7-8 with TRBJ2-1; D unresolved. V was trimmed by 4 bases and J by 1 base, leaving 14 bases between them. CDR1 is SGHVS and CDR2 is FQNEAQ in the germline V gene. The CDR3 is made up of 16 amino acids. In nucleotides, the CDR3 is TGTGCCAGCAGCTCCCCAACATCCTATTCCTACAATGAGCAGTTCTTC. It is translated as CASSSPTSYSYNEQFF.

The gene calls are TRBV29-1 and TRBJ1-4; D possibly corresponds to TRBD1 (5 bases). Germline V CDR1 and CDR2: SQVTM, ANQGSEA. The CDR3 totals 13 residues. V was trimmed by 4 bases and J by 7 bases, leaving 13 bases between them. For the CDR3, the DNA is TGCAGCGTTGTCCACAGGAGGGGTGAAAAACTGTTTTTT. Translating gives CSVVHRRGEKLFF.

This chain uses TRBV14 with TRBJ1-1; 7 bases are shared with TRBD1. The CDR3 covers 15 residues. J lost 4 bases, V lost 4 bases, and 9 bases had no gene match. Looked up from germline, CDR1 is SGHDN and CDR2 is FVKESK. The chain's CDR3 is CASSRIIRGSTEAFF. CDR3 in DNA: TGTGCCAGCAGCCGAATAATCAGGGGGAGCACTGAAGCTTTCTTT.

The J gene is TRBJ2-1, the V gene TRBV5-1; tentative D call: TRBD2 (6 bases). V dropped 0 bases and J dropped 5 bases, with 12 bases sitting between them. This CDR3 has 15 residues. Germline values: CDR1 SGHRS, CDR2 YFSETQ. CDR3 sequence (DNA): TGCGCCAGCAGCTTGGGGGCGGGGCTAGACAATGAGCAGTTCTTC. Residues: CASSLGAGLDNEQFF.

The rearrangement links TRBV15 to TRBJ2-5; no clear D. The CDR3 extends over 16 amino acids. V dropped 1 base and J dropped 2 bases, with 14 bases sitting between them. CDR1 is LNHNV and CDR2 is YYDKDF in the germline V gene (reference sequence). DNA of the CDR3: TGTGCCACCAGCAGAGGGCCCCCAGGAGTACAAGAGACCCAGTACTTC. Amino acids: CATSRGPPGVQETQYF.

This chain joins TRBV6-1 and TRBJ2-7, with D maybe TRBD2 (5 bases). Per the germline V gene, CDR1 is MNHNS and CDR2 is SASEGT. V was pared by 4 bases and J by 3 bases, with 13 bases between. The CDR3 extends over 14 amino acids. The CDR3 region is CASSVIPSSYEQYF. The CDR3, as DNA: TGTGCCAGCAGTGTAATCCCTAGCAGCTACGAGCAGTACTTC.